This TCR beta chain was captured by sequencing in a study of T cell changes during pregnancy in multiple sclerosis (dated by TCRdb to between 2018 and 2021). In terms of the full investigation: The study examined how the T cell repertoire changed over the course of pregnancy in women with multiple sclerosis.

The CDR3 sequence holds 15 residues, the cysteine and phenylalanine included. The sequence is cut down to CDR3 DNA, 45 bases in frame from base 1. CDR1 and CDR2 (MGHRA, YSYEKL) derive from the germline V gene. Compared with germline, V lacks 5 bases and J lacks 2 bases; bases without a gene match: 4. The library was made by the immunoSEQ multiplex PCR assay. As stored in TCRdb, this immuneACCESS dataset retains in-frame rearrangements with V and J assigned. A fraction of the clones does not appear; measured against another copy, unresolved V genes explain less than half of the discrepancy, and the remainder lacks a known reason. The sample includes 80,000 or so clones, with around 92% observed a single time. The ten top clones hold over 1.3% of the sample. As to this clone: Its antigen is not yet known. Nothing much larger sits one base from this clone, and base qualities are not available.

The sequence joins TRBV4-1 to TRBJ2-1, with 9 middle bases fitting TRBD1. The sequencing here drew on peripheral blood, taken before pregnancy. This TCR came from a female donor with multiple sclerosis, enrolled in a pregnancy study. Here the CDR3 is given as CASSGGQGTYNEQFF. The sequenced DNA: TGCGCCAGCAGCGGGGGACAGGGTACCTACAATGAGCAGTTCTTC.